This TCR beta chain was obtained from a study of T-cell reconstitution after alpha-beta-depleted transplantation in children. Trimming took off 0 bases at V and 6 bases at J, with 13 bases between the two ends. The CDR3 has 14 residues. Germline assignment: CDR1 SGHRS and CDR2 YFSETQ. This clonotype was detected a few times. Its specificity is unknown. Unique molecular identifiers were incorporated into the prepared TCRbeta library. TCRdb passed the PCR reads through MiXCR, listing each CDR3 protein once. This sample yields 130,000 or so distinct CDR3 sequences, of which 9.7% are seen a single time; about 25% belongs to the top ten. Study-level points and caveats: Surviving recipient T cells and thymic progenitors produced the high day-60 TCRbeta diversity seen in some patients.

The V and J genes are TRBV5-1 and TRBJ2-7; a possible D gene is TRBD2 (5 bases). This TCR was sampled from a girl less than two years old who had a stem cell transplant for combined immunodeficiency, so the T cells may come from the graft donor. Sequencing was performed on PBMCs, mostly from graft donor cells, taken 180 days after TCRalphabeta/CD19-depleted stem cell transplant. The CDR3 reads CASSLGLTLPEQYF. The CDR3 region has the DNA TGCGCCAGCAGCTTGGGACTAACCCTTCCCGAGCAGTACTTC.